Each of the 5 T cell receptor beta chains below was sequenced from the same sample in a study of blood T cells in healthy people across ages. A second PCR, run for roughly 7 to 12 cycles, used a sample-barcoded 5' primer plus a J-beta primer mix. TCRdb itself ran the 5' RACE reads through MiXCR, one entry per CDR3 protein. The profile covers more than 450,000 distinct CDR3 sequences, with 25% to 35% appearing a single time and 3.6% taken by the ten largest. The sample was also linked to a second study, of T cells of mothers and their children.

What was sequenced was blood. These receptors were obtained from a boy aged 2 to 10 in good health.

This clonotype has only a few counts. The V gene is TRBV2, the J gene TRBJ1-2; D may be TRBD1 (5 bases). The V end lost 1 base, the J end lost 4 bases, and 16 bases lay between the germline ends. Germline V gene lookup returns CDR1 SNHLY and CDR2 FYNNEI. The CDR3 is 16 residues long. CDR3 DNA: TGTGCCAGCAGTGAAGTCAGTACGGGGCAAGGCTATGGCTACACCTTC. Residues: CASSEVSTGQGYGYTF.

The CDR3 DNA follows: TGCGCCAGCAGTTTTACTAGCGTGAGCACAGATACGCAGTATTTT. The encoded protein is CASSFTSVSTDTQYF. The chain has TRBV5-1 and TRBJ2-3; 7 bases map to TRBD2. Germline CDR1 is SGHRS and CDR2 is YFSETQ. Trimming cost V 5 bases and J 0 bases; bases outside gene matches: 6. The CDR3 sequence is 15 residues long.

This clonotype has more than one count but fewer than ten. V is TRBV10-3 and J is TRBJ2-1; 8 bases match TRBD2. The V gene's germline CDR1 is ENHRY and CDR2 SYGVKD. With 0 bases clipped from V and 6 bases from J, the junction kept 4 bases outside the gene matches. The CDR3 covers 15 residues. Here the CDR3 DNA reads TGTGCCATCAGTGAGTCGACGGGGGGGCGCAATGAGCAGTTCTTC. Residues: CAISESTGGRNEQFF.

This chain uses TRBV5-1 with TRBJ2-1, with D perhaps matching TRBD1 (6 bases). Trimming shortened V by 4 bases and J by 7 bases, and 6 bases separated the two germline ends. CDR3 length: 11 residues. Germline V lookup: CDR1 SGHRS, CDR2 YFSETQ. CDR3 in amino acids: CASSGQNEQFF. The CDR3 DNA follows: TGCGCCAGCAGCGGACAGAATGAGCAGTTCTTC.

This chain uses TRBV6-2 or TRBV6-3 with TRBJ1-5; D unresolved. In germline, CDR1 is MNHEY, CDR2 SVGEGT. The CDR3 has 13 residues. The V and J ends lost 0 bases and 5 bases respectively, with 5 bases between them. CDR3 coding DNA: TGTGCCAGCAGTTACTCACGGGATCAGCCCCAGCATTTT. This gives the protein CASSYSRDQPQHF.